Listed below are T cell receptor beta chains from one sample, sequenced in a study of T cells after yellow fever vaccination. TCRdb processed the 5' RACE reads anew with MiXCR; each CDR3 protein has one entry. The sample carries approximately 610,000 distinct CDR3 sequences, about a sixth recorded once. This sample comprised PBMCs, obtained less than 6 days after the first yellow fever vaccination. Receptors were obtained from a man aged 18 to 29 who received the YFV17D yellow fever vaccine. Both conserved end residues are part of each CDR3. Each record gives: V gene, D gene, J gene, clone size, CDR3 protein, CDR3 DNA. D genes are given only for firm matches. A clone size is listed for some rows: how often the clone was seen (once, few, many), or a class if it is expanded.

v_call: TRBV20-1; d_call: NA; j_call: TRBJ1-1; clone_size: NA; cdr3_aa: CSATPFKNVNTEAFF; cdr3_nt: TGCAGTGCTACCCCCTTTAAGAATGTTAACACTGAAGCTTTCTTT
v_call: TRBV7-9; d_call: NA; j_call: TRBJ1-6; clone_size: NA; cdr3_aa: CASSLDSDGSPLHF; cdr3_nt: TGTGCCAGCAGCTTAGACAGTGATGGTTCACCCCTCCACTTT
v_call: TRBV12-3/TRBV12-4; d_call: NA; j_call: TRBJ1-5; clone_size: few; cdr3_aa: CASSLIPEPQHF; cdr3_nt: TGTGCCAGCAGTTTAATCCCAGAGCCCCAGCATTTT
v_call: TRBV7-9; d_call: NA; j_call: TRBJ1-3; clone_size: few; cdr3_aa: CASSFRQSSGNTIYF; cdr3_nt: TGTGCCAGCAGCTTTCGGCAGAGCTCTGGAAACACCATATATTTT
v_call: TRBV6-5; d_call: NA; j_call: TRBJ2-1; clone_size: few; cdr3_aa: CASSYEEHGVDQFF; cdr3_nt: TGTGCCAGCAGTTACGAAGAACATGGCGTGGATCAGTTCTTC
v_call: TRBV5-1; d_call: NA; j_call: TRBJ2-1; clone_size: few; cdr3_aa: CASEEGSSYNEQFF; cdr3_nt: TGCGCCAGCGAGGAGGGGAGCTCCTACAATGAGCAGTTCTTC
v_call: TRBV6-5; d_call: NA; j_call: TRBJ1-2; clone_size: few; cdr3_aa: CASSYGGGRNYGYTF; cdr3_nt: TGTGCCAGCAGTTATGGCGGGGGGAGGAACTATGGCTACACCTTC
v_call: TRBV5-1; d_call: NA; j_call: TRBJ1-2; clone_size: NA; cdr3_aa: CASSWSTAPPGGYTF; cdr3_nt: TGCGCCAGCAGCTGGTCGACCGCTCCCCCGGGCGGCTACACCTTC
v_call: TRBV24-1; d_call: NA; j_call: TRBJ2-3; clone_size: NA; cdr3_aa: CATAGSTDTQYF; cdr3_nt: TGTGCCACCGCCGGCAGCACAGATACGCAGTATTTT
v_call: TRBV10-3; d_call: TRBD2; j_call: TRBJ2-1; clone_size: few; cdr3_aa: CAIKRSGGETNEQFF; cdr3_nt: TGTGCCATCAAGAGGAGCGGGGGGGAGACGAATGAGCAGTTCTTC
v_call: TRBV7-9; d_call: NA; j_call: TRBJ2-7; clone_size: few; cdr3_aa: CASSLDKSVYEQYF; cdr3_nt: TGTGCCAGCAGCTTAGATAAGTCGGTTTACGAGCAGTACTTC
v_call: TRBV6-2/TRBV6-3; d_call: NA; j_call: TRBJ2-5; clone_size: few; cdr3_aa: CANPIPGEEETQYF; cdr3_nt: TGTGCCAACCCCATTCCCGGGGAGGAAGAGACCCAGTACTTC
v_call: TRBV9; d_call: NA; j_call: TRBJ2-5; clone_size: few; cdr3_aa: CASSVAMEETQYF; cdr3_nt: TGTGCCAGCAGCGTAGCTATGGAAGAGACCCAGTACTTC
v_call: TRBV19; d_call: TRBD1; j_call: TRBJ1-6; clone_size: NA; cdr3_aa: CASSFRDRNSPLHF; cdr3_nt: TGTGCCAGTAGTTTCCGGGACAGGAATTCACCCCTCCACTTT
v_call: TRBV6-5; d_call: TRBD1; j_call: TRBJ2-7; clone_size: few; cdr3_aa: CASSHGPGGYEQYF; cdr3_nt: TGTGCCAGCAGTCACGGGCCAGGGGGCTACGAGCAGTACTTC
v_call: TRBV9; d_call: NA; j_call: TRBJ1-3; clone_size: NA; cdr3_aa: CASSVDGSSGNTIYF; cdr3_nt: TGTGCCAGCAGCGTAGACGGCAGCTCTGGAAACACCATATATTTT
v_call: TRBV20-1; d_call: TRBD1; j_call: TRBJ1-2; clone_size: NA; cdr3_aa: CSARVFRAGGSGYTF; cdr3_nt: TGCAGTGCTAGAGTATTTAGGGCAGGGGGCTCTGGCTACACCTTC
v_call: TRBV9; d_call: NA; j_call: TRBJ2-2; clone_size: few; cdr3_aa: CASSTTGLQNTGELFF; cdr3_nt: TGTGCCAGCAGCACCACGGGACTTCAGAACACCGGGGAGCTGTTTTTT
v_call: TRBV12-3/TRBV12-4; d_call: TRBD2; j_call: TRBJ2-5; clone_size: few; cdr3_aa: CASSATSGGVGETQYF; cdr3_nt: TGTGCCAGCAGTGCAACTAGCGGGGGGGTCGGAGAGACCCAGTACTTC
v_call: TRBV3-1; d_call: NA; j_call: TRBJ2-3; clone_size: few; cdr3_aa: CASSQDLLGERGPITDTQYF; cdr3_nt: TGTGCCAGCAGCCAAGACCTCCTAGGGGAAAGAGGACCGATAACAGATACGCAGTATTTT
v_call: TRBV10-3; d_call: NA; j_call: TRBJ2-4; clone_size: NA; cdr3_aa: CAISESAGLAKNIQYF; cdr3_nt: TGTGCCATCAGTGAGTCTGCGGGTTTAGCCAAAAACATTCAGTACTTC
v_call: TRBV6-5; d_call: NA; j_call: TRBJ1-6; clone_size: few; cdr3_aa: CASSYGRGNSPLHF; cdr3_nt: TGTGCCAGCAGTTACGGGCGGGGGAATTCACCCCTCCACTTT
v_call: TRBV19; d_call: TRBD2; j_call: TRBJ2-1; clone_size: NA; cdr3_aa: CASSTLAGRPGGNEQFF; cdr3_nt: TGTGCCAGTAGTACCCTAGCGGGGCGACCCGGGGGCAATGAGCAGTTCTTC
v_call: TRBV18; d_call: NA; j_call: TRBJ2-4; clone_size: few; cdr3_aa: CASSLPRGPENIQYF; cdr3_nt: TGTGCCAGCTCACTCCCCCGGGGTCCAGAAAACATTCAGTACTTC
v_call: TRBV29-1; d_call: NA; j_call: TRBJ1-2; clone_size: few; cdr3_aa: CSAPGPTYGYTF; cdr3_nt: TGCAGCGCTCCGGGACCAACCTATGGCTACACCTTC